The 23 T cell receptor beta chains below all came from one sample that was sequenced in a study of regulatory T cells in long-lasting Graves disease. Sample time point: newly diagnosed GD, antithyroid drugs for less than 3 months. Construction of the TCR library relied on RNA isolated from PBMCs. CDR3 regions were amplified by Arm-PCR using iRepertoire HTBI primers to build TCR beta libraries. TCRdb analysed the multiplex PCR reads with MiXCR anew, one entry per CDR3 protein. The table includes about 460,000 distinct CDR3 sequences, 12% to 15% detected once. This same sample was also part of a study on T cells in Graves' hyperthyroidism and ophthalmopathy.

The specimen was peripheral blood mononuclear cells (PBMCs), collected at new diagnosis, from a patient treated with antithyroid drugs. Receptors were obtained from a woman between 50 and 59 years old with Graves disease.

The chain has TRBV11-2 and TRBJ1-2; 10 bases line up with TRBD1. With V trimmed by 4 bases and J by 4 bases, 12 bases remained unmatched. There are 17 residues in the CDR3. CDR1 SGHAT and CDR2 FQNNGV come from the germline V gene. Here the CDR3 reads CASSSPPPGQGSYGYTF. CDR3 DNA sequence: TGTGCCAGCAGCTCCCCACCGCCGGGACAGGGGAGCTATGGCTACACCTTC. Using reference TRBV11-2 and TRBJ1-2 for the parts outside the CDR3, the full variable domain is EAGVAQSPRYKIIEKRQSVAFWCNPISGHATLYWYQQILGQGPKLLIQFQNNGVVDDSQLPKDRFSAERLKGVDSTLKIQPAKLEDSAVYLCASSSPPPGQGSYGYTFGSGTRLTVV.

Many counts were recorded for this clonotype. This chain connects TRBV28 to TRBJ2-5, with D maybe TRBD2 (6 bases). This CDR3 is built from 15 residues. Germline-derived CDR1 and CDR2 are MDHEN and SYDVKM. V was clipped by 7 bases and J by 3 bases, with 18 bases between them. This chain's CDR3 is CASNPGGVIEETQYF. CDR3 nucleotide sequence: TGTGCCAGCAACCCCGGGGGAGTTATCGAAGAGACCCAGTACTTC.

The chain employs TRBV5-1 and TRBJ2-2, with TRBD2 matching over 12 bases. Germline CDR1 reads SGHRS; CDR2 reads YFSETQ. V lost 1 base to trimming and J lost 6 bases; unmatched junction nucleotides: 4. This CDR3 region has 16 residues. CDR3 protein: CASSLLAGGLAGELFF. The CDR3 DNA follows: TGCGCCAGCAGCTTGCTAGCGGGAGGGCTAGCCGGGGAGCTGTTTTTT.

Ten or more counts support this clonotype. The V and J genes are TRBV5-1 and TRBJ1-2; D unclear. Germline V gene sequence: CDR1 SGHRS, CDR2 YFSETQ. Between the trimmed V and J ends, which lost 0 bases and 5 bases, there was a span of 14 bases. The CDR3 extends over 15 amino acids. The CDR3 sequence is CASSLAADEIYGYTF. DNA of the CDR3: TGCGCCAGCAGCTTGGCAGCGGATGAGATTTATGGCTACACCTTC.

This clonotype showed up many times. This chain joins TRBV11-3 and TRBJ2-3; D unresolved. The V gene's germline CDR1 is SGHNT and CDR2 YENEEA. The CDR3 has 15 amino acids. V shed 4 bases and J shed 1 base, with 12 bases lying between them. CDR3 nucleotide sequence: TGTGCCAGCAGCTCCATCGAGGACCGCACAGATACGCAGTATTTT. This encodes CASSSIEDRTDTQYF. Combining the CDR3 with reference TRBV11-3 and TRBJ2-3 gives the whole variable domain EAGVVQSPRYKIIEKKQPVAFWCNPISGHNTLYWYLQNLGQGPELLIRYENEEAVDDSQLPKDRFSAERLKGVDSTLKIQPAELGDSAVYLCASSSIEDRTDTQYFGPGTRLTVL.

This clonotype has a count of ten or more. The V and J genes are TRBV11-1 and TRBJ2-7; 10 nucleotides agree with TRBD2. CDR1 and CDR2 (germline): SGHAT, FQDESV (reference sequence). This CDR3 spans 15 amino acids. The J segment lost 3 bases and the V segment lost 4 bases, leaving 6 bases of the junction unmatched. As DNA, the CDR3 is TGTGCCAGCAGCTCGGGGACTAGCGAAGGCTACGAGCAGTACTTC. It specifies CASSSGTSEGYEQYF. The full variable domain, in which reference TRBV11-1 and TRBJ2-7 provide the parts outside the CDR3, is EAEVAQSPRYKITEKSQAVAFWCDPISGHATLYWYRQILGQGPELLVQFQDESVVDDSQLPKDRFSAERLKGVDSTLKIQPAELGDSAMYLCASSSGTSEGYEQYFGPGTRLTVT.

Ten or more counts support this clonotype. The chain is built from TRBV18 and TRBJ2-7, with TRBD1 matching 7 bases. This CDR3 is 17 amino acids long. Germline CDR1 is KGHSH and CDR2 is LQKENI. V gave up 4 bases and J gave up 4 bases; unmatched junction bases: 16. The CDR3 region is CASSQQQSGTAFYEQYF. The CDR3 DNA follows: TGTGCCAGCTCACAGCAACAATCCGGGACAGCTTTTTACGAGCAGTACTTC.

J is TRBJ2-7 and V is TRBV5-1; TRBD1 matches 12 bases. The CDR3 loop spans 14 amino acids. Germline V CDR1 and CDR2: SGHRS, YFSETQ. The V and J ends lost 4 bases and 9 bases, in that order; junction bases with no gene match: 8. CDR3 in amino acids: CASSPGQGAGVQYF. The CDR3 DNA reads TGCGCCAGCAGCCCGGGACAGGGGGCGGGGGTGCAGTACTTC.

This clonotype was seen only a few times. The rearrangement joins TRBV6-1 to TRBJ1-2, with D maybe TRBD1 (5 bases). The CDR3 extends over 14 amino acids. CDR1 is MNHNS, CDR2 SASEGT, per germline. Trimming removed 6 bases at V and 6 bases at J, with 17 bases between. The CDR3 protein is CASRGYIGTDGYTF. In nucleotides, the CDR3 is TGTGCCAGCAGGGGGTATATTGGGACGGATGGCTACACCTTC.

This clonotype occurred many times. This chain uses TRBV7-9 with TRBJ2-2; D ambiguous. The CDR3 is made up of 13 amino acids. The V gene's germline CDR1 is SEHNR and CDR2 FQNEAQ (reference sequence). V gave up 8 bases and J gave up 4 bases, with 11 bases separating them. This CDR3 is CASPGTITGELFF. The CDR3 DNA reads TGTGCCAGCCCCGGCACGATCACCGGGGAGCTGTTTTTT.

This clonotype was seen more than once but under ten times. The genes are TRBV6-1 and TRBJ1-4, with TRBD1 matching over 7 bases. J lost 4 bases, V lost 6 bases, and 8 bases had no gene match. The CDR3 is made up of 15 amino acids. In germline, CDR1 is MNHNS, CDR2 SASEGT. The CDR3 nucleotides are TGTGCCAGCAGGAGTGGACAGGCGCATAATGAAAAACTGTTTTTT. As protein: CASRSGQAHNEKLFF.

This clonotype was detected many times. The rearrangement links TRBV6-1 to TRBJ2-5, with TRBD2 matching 8 bases. This CDR3 is 16 amino acids long. V shed 7 bases, J shed 3 bases, and the junction held 13 bases outside the gene matches. Germline V lookup: CDR1 MNHNS, CDR2 SASEGT. The CDR3, as DNA: TGTGCCAGCACCCCCCGGGGGGGGAGGCTGGAAGAGACCCAGTACTTC. It codes for CASTPRGGRLEETQYF.

On this clonotype: This probably arose from a read error, given a far larger clone one base away. The V and J genes are TRBV27 and TRBJ2-3; TRBD2 is a possible D gene (5 bases). The CDR3 contains 16 residues. Per the germline V gene, CDR1 is MNHEY and CDR2 is SMNVEV (reference sequence). Trimming removed 5 bases at V and 4 bases at J, with 19 bases between. CDR3 protein: CASSPRTVIRADTQYF. The DNA for the CDR3 is TGTGCCAGCAGTCCCCGGACTGTCATTCGGGCAGATACGCAGTATTTT.

This clonotype has a count of ten or more. The chain is built from TRBV28 and TRBJ2-1; a weak D match, TRBD2 (6 bases). The CDR3 totals 15 residues. In germline, CDR1 is MDHEN, CDR2 SYDVKM. V lost 1 base to trimming and J lost 4 bases, with 11 bases between them. This CDR3 is CASSLSFGGYNEQFF. CDR3 coding DNA: TGTGCCAGCAGTTTATCCTTCGGAGGGTACAATGAGCAGTTCTTC.

This clonotype was recorded at least ten times. The rearrangement joins TRBV27 to TRBJ1-3, with D uncertain. The CDR3 spans 15 residues. Trimming took 5 bases from V and 0 from J, leaving 11 bases between them. In germline, CDR1 is MNHEY, CDR2 SMNVEV (reference sequence). CDR3 DNA: TGTGCCAGCAGTCCCTCGGGGAGCTCTGGAAACACCATATATTTT. This sequence encodes CASSPSGSSGNTIYF.

In this sample, this clonotype turned up many times. The chain has TRBV9 and TRBJ1-2; the match to TRBD1 covers 8 bases. V trimming: 1 base; J trimming: 8 bases; junction bases outside the gene matches: 10. This CDR3 spans 15 amino acids. The V gene's germline CDR1 is SGDLS and CDR2 YYNGEE. The CDR3 loop reads CASSVRTGIGGGYTF. The CDR3 bases are TGTGCCAGCAGCGTACGGACAGGGATTGGCGGAGGCTACACCTTC.

In its sample, this clonotype was seen a few times. The chain combines TRBV7-9 with TRBJ2-2, with 7 bases lining up with TRBD2. The CDR3 consists of 19 residues. V was clipped by 2 bases and J by 7 bases; unmatched bases: 19. Germline V gene sequence: CDR1 SEHNR, CDR2 FQNEAQ (reference sequence). The CDR3 is CASSLRRHETTGGFGELFF. CDR3 DNA sequence: TGTGCCAGCAGCTTAAGGAGACACGAAACGACGGGGGGATTCGGGGAGCTGTTTTTT.

This clonotype was seen many times. The rearrangement joins TRBV11-2 to TRBJ2-7, with D perhaps TRBD2 (5 bases). Trimming pared 0 bases from V and 1 base from J, leaving 22 bases between. Per the germline V gene, CDR1 is SGHAT and CDR2 is FQNNGV. CDR3 length equals 19 residues. The CDR3 loop reads CASSLDWSMGIGVSYEQYF. CDR3 sequence (DNA): TGTGCCAGCAGCTTAGACTGGTCTATGGGGATCGGGGTATCCTACGAGCAGTACTTC.

This clonotype was recorded many times. The J gene is TRBJ2-3, the V gene TRBV7-9; 7 bases map to TRBD1. V gave up 1 base and J gave up 3 bases; unmatched junction bases: 4. In germline, CDR1 is SEHNR, CDR2 FQNEAQ (reference sequence). This CDR3 contains 15 residues. The CDR3 coding sequence is TGTGCCAGCAGCTTAGAAGGGACAGCTACAGATACGCAGTATTTT. Translated, it gives CASSLEGTATDTQYF.

This clonotype showed up just a few times. This chain uses TRBV6-5 with TRBJ2-1, with D perhaps matching TRBD1 (5 bases). Germline V CDR1 and CDR2: MNHEY, SVGAGI. V lost 0 bases to trimming and J lost 8 bases, with 17 bases between them. This CDR3 is built from 16 residues. The CDR3 sequence is CASSYSIARVGHEQFF. In DNA form, the CDR3 reads TGTGCCAGCAGTTACTCGATAGCCAGGGTAGGGCATGAGCAGTTCTTC.

The table lists this clonotype with a few counts. The CDR3 nucleotides read TGTGCCAGCAGCACCCTTAGCGAATCCTACGAGCAGTACTTC. It yields the protein CASSTLSESYEQYF. The chain joins TRBV7-9 to TRBJ2-7; TRBD2 might be the D (5 bases). The CDR3 extends over 14 amino acids. The V gene lost 5 bases and the J gene lost 1 base, with 12 bases spanning the gap. The germline CDR1 and CDR2 sequences are SEHNR and FQNEAQ (reference sequence).

The chain couples TRBV5-8 to TRBJ2-5; TRBD1 matches 7 bases. V lost 1 base to trimming and J lost 0 bases; unmatched junction nucleotides: 12. Germline CDR1 is SGHTS and CDR2 is YDEGEE. This CDR3 has 18 amino acids. The CDR3 protein is CASSLSGRGLSNQETQYF. CDR3 in DNA: TGTGCCAGCAGCTTGAGTGGCAGGGGGTTATCTAACCAAGAGACCCAGTACTTC.

This clonotype was counted only a few times. The gene calls are TRBV20-1 and TRBJ2-2; D possibly uses TRBD1 or TRBD2 (7 bases each). Trimming took off 0 bases at V and 4 bases at J, with 15 bases between the two ends. The CDR3 consists of 16 residues. Germline V lookup: CDR1 DFQATT, CDR2 SNEGSKA (reference sequence). The CDR3 sequence is CSARDQGGGRTGELFF. DNA for the CDR3: TGCAGTGCTAGAGATCAGGGGGGAGGGCGCACCGGGGAGCTGTTTTTT.